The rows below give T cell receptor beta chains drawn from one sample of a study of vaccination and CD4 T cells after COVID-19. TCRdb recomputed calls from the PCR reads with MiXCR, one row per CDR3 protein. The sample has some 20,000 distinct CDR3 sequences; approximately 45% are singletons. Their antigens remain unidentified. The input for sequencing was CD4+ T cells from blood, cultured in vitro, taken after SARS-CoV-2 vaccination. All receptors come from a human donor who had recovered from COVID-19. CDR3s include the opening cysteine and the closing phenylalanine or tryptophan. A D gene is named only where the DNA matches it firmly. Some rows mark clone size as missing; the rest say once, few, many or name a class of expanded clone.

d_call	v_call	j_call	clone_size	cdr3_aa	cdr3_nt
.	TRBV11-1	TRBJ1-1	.	CASSYRGRTEAFF	TGTGCCAGCAGTTATAGGGGGAGGACTGAAGCTTTCTTT
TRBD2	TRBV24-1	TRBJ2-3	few	CATSDLVAGGTDTQYF	TGTGCCACCAGTGATTTGGTAGCGGGAGGCACAGATACGCAGTATTTT
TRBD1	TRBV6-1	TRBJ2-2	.	CASSQTGGTGELFF	TGTGCCAGCAGTCAAACAGGGGGCACCGGGGAGCTGTTTTTT
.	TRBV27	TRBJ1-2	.	CATTSTGGGVNGYTF	TGTGCCACCACCTCGACGGGGGGCGGGGTGAATGGCTACACCTTC
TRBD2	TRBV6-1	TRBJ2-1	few	CASRGGSSYNEQFF	TGTGCCAGCCGAGGCGGGAGCTCCTACAATGAGCAGTTCTTC
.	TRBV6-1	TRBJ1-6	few	CASSEAPGKYNSPLHF	TGTGCCAGCAGTGAAGCACCAGGAAAATATAATTCACCCCTCCACTTT
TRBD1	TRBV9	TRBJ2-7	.	CASSPDRGPSYEQYF	TGTGCCAGCAGCCCGGACAGGGGCCCCTCCTACGAGCAGTACTTC
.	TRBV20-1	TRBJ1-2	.	CSARDQGLYGYTF	TGCAGTGCTAGAGATCAGGGACTCTATGGCTACACCTTC
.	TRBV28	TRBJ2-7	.	CASSFRSGSLGYEQYF	TGTGCCAGCAGTTTCCGATCCGGGAGCCTGGGTTACGAGCAGTACTTC
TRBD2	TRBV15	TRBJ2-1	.	CATGKGLAVDNEQFF	TGTGCCACCGGGAAAGGACTAGCGGTCGACAATGAGCAGTTCTTC
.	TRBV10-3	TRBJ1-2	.	CAIRDSSLYGYTF	TGTGCCATCAGGGACAGTTCCCTCTATGGCTACACCTTC
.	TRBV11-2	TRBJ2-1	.	CASSPVDEQFF	TGTGCCAGCAGTCCTGTTGATGAGCAGTTCTTC
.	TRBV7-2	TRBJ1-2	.	CASSLVGQGSGYTF	TGTGCCAGCAGCTTAGTGGGGCAGGGAAGCGGCTACACCTTC
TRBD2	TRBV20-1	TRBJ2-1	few	CSARVGLAVEKQFF	TGCAGTGCTAGAGTCGGACTAGCGGTAGAAAAGCAGTTCTTC
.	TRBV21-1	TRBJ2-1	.	CASSRLGGGRDLEAAGESEQFF	TGTGCCAGCAGCAGGTTGGGCGGGGGGCGCGATCTCGAGGCAGCGGGAGAAAGTGAGCAGTTCTTC
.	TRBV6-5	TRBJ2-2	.	CASSYTTGELFF	TGTGCCAGCAGTTACACTACCGGGGAGCTGTTTTTT
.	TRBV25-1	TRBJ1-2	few	CASSDGDALRPYGYTF	TGTGCCAGCAGTGATGGGGACGCACTCAGGCCCTATGGCTACACCTTC
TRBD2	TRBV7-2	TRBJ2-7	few	CASSGSTSRYYEQYF	TGTGCCAGCAGCGGGTCGACTAGCCGGTACTACGAGCAGTACTTC
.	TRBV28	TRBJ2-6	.	CASSWSSGANVLTF	TGTGCCAGCAGTTGGAGCTCTGGGGCCAACGTCCTGACTTTC
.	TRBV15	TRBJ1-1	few	CATSRDMSTEAFF	TGTGCCACCAGCAGAGATATGAGTACTGAAGCTTTCTTT
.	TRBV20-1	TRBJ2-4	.	CSAPGVRAEIAKNIQYF	TGCAGTGCTCCCGGCGTCAGGGCGGAGATAGCCAAAAACATTCAGTACTTC
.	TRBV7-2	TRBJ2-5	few	CASSFGETQYF	TGTGCCAGCAGCTTTGGAGAGACCCAGTACTTC
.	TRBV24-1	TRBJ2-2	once	CATSDPGAGELFF	TGTGCCACCAGTGACCCGGGCGCCGGGGAGCTGTTTTTT
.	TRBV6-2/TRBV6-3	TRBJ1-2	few	CASTSSRDGYGYTF	TGTGCCAGCACGAGCTCCCGGGACGGCTATGGCTACACCTTC
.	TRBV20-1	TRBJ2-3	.	CSARLPGLPDTQYF	TGCAGTGCTAGACTCCCGGGGTTGCCAGATACGCAGTATTTT
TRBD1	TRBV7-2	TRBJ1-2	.	CASSSRQGASYGYTF	TGTGCCAGCAGCTCAAGACAGGGGGCGAGCTATGGCTACACCTTC
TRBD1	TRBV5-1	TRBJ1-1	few	CASSLAVGQGNTEAFF	TGCGCCAGCAGCTTGGCGGTGGGACAGGGGAACACTGAAGCTTTCTTT
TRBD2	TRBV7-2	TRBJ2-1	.	CASSFRPSGSSYNEQFF	TGTGCCAGCAGCTTTCGGCCTAGCGGGAGTTCCTACAATGAGCAGTTCTTC
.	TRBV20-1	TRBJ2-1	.	CSARDASGSYNEQFF	TGCAGTGCTAGAGATGCCAGCGGATCCTACAATGAGCAGTTCTTC
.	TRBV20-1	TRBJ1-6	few	CSAQRAGRSSPLHF	TGCAGTGCGCAACGCGCCGGACGGTCTTCACCCCTCCACTTT
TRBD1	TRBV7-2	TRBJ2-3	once	CASSFPGQGVTDTQYF	TGTGCCAGCAGCTTCCCGGGACAGGGGGTCACAGATACGCAGTATTTT
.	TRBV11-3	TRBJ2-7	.	CASSTGPRDEQYF	TGTGCCAGCAGCACTGGACCCCGGGACGAGCAGTACTTC
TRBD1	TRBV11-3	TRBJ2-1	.	CASSSGQGGRLDEQFF	TGTGCCAGCAGCTCAGGACAGGGAGGTCGTCTGGATGAGCAGTTCTTC
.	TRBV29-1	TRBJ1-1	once	CSGTVNTEAFF	TGCAGCGGCACGGTGAACACTGAAGCTTTCTTT
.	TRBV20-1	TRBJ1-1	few	CSAEDGVAEAFF	TGCAGTGCTGAAGACGGGGTGGCTGAAGCTTTCTTT
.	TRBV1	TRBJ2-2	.	CTSSQAGVNVPGELFF	TGCACCAGCAGCCAAGCAGGGGTAAACGTTCCCGGGGAGCTGTTTTTT
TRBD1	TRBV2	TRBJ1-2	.	CASSARGTGPYGYTF	TGTGCCAGCAGTGCCCGGGGGACAGGGCCCTATGGCTACACCTTC
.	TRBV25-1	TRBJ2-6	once	CASSEEISSGANVLTF	TGTGCCAGCAGTGAGGAGATAAGCTCTGGGGCCAACGTCCTGACTTTC
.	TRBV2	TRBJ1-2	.	CASSQDGVGYTF	TGTGCCAGCTCGCAGGATGGGGTTGGCTACACCTTC
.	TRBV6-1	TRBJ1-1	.	CASRQTGRSTEAFF	TGTGCCAGCAGACAGACGGGCAGGTCCACTGAAGCTTTCTTT
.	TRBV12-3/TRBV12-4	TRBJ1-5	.	CASSFDVGRRNQPQHF	TGTGCCAGCAGCTTCGACGTGGGCCGACGCAATCAGCCCCAGCATTTT
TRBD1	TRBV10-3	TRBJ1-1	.	CAISKQGALNTEAFF	TGTGCCATCAGTAAACAGGGGGCCCTGAACACTGAAGCTTTCTTT
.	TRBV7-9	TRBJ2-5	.	CASSPGRIKGETQYF	TGTGCCAGCAGCCCGGGACGGATTAAAGGGGAGACCCAGTACTTC
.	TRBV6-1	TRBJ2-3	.	CASIRQVGDTQYF	TGTGCCAGCATTAGACAGGTTGGAGATACGCAGTATTTT
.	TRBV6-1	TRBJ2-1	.	CASRRDGRNEQFF	TGTGCCAGCAGAAGGGACGGCCGCAATGAGCAGTTCTTC
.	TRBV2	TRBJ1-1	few	CASSPSTGYTEAFF	TGTGCCAGCAGTCCTTCCACAGGGTACACTGAAGCTTTCTTT
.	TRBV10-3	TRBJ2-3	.	CAISLSTDTQYF	TGTGCCATCAGCTTAAGCACAGATACGCAGTATTTT
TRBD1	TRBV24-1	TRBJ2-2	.	CATSDLGQGATGELFF	TGTGCCACCAGTGACCTGGGACAGGGGGCTACCGGGGAGCTGTTTTTT
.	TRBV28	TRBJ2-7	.	CASSLSIRGYEQYF	TGTGCCAGCAGTTTATCGATAAGGGGGTACGAGCAGTACTTC
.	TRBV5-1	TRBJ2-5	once	CASSLLRQHQKQETQYF	TGCGCCAGCAGCTTGTTGAGGCAGCATCAGAAACAAGAGACCCAGTACTTC
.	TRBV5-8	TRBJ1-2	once	CASSLVGRINYGYTF	TGTGCCAGCAGCTTGGTGGGCAGGATCAACTATGGCTACACCTTC
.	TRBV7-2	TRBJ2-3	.	CASSLVSTGSTDTQYF	TGTGCCAGCAGCTTAGTGTCTACCGGGAGCACAGATACGCAGTATTTT
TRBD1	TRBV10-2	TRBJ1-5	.	CASSPGQGYTGNQPQHF	TGCGCCAGCAGTCCGGGACAGGGTTATACGGGCAATCAGCCCCAGCATTTT
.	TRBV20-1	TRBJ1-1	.	CSARGYRTPNTEAFF	TGCAGTGCTAGAGGGTACAGAACGCCGAACACTGAAGCTTTCTTT
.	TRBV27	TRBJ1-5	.	CASSFSGGGNQPQHF	TGTGCCAGCAGTTTTTCCGGGGGCGGCAATCAGCCCCAGCATTTT
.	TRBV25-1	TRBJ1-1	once	CASSEAGTTEAFF	TGTGCCAGCAGTGAGGCTGGAACCACTGAAGCTTTCTTT
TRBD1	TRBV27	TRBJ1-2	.	CASRYRTGIGYTF	TGTGCCAGCAGATATAGGACAGGGATCGGCTACACCTTC
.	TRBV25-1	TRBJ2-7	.	CATTKTGYEQYF	TGTGCCACTACGAAAACAGGTTACGAGCAGTACTTC
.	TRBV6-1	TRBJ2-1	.	CASSALGGPEQFF	TGTGCCAGCAGTGCCCTCGGTGGGCCTGAGCAGTTCTTC
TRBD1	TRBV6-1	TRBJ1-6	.	CASRRQGNSPLHF	TGTGCCAGCAGGAGACAGGGAAATTCACCCCTCCACTTT